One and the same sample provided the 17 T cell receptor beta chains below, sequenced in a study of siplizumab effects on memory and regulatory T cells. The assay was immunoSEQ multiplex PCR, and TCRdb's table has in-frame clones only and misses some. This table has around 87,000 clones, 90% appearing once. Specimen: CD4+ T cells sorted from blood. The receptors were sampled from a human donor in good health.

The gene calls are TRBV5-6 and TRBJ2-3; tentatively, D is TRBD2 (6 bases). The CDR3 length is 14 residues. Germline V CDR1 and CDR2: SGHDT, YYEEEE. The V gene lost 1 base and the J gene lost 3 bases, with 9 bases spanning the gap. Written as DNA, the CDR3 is TGTGCCAGCAGCTTGAAAGGGACTACAGATACGCAGTATTTT. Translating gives CASSLKGTTDTQYF.

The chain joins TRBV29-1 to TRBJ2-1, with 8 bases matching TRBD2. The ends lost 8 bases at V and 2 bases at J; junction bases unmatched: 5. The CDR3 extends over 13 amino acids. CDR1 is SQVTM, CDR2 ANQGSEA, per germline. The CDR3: CSFGGLAYNEQFF. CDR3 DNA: TGCAGCTTTGGGGGACTAGCCTACAATGAGCAGTTCTTC.

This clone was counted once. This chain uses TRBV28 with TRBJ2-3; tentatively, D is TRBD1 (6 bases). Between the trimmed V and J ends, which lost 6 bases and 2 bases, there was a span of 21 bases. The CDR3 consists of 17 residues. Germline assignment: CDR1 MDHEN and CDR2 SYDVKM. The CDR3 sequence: CASSSSPHTGITDTQYF. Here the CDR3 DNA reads TGTGCCAGCAGCTCCTCACCACACACAGGGATCACAGATACGCAGTATTTT.

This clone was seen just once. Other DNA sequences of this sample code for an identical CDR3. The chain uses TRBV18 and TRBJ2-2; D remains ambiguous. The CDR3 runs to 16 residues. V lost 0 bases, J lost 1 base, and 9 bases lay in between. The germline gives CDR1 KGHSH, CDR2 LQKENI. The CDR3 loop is CASSPPSGRNTGELFF. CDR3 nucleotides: TGTGCCAGCTCACCACCGTCTGGACGGAACACCGGGGAGCTGTTTTTT. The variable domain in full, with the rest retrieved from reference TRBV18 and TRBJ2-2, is NAGVMQNPRHLVRRRGQEARLRCSPMKGHSHVYWYRQLPEEGLKFMVYLQKENIIDESGMPKERFSAEFPKEGPSILRIQQVVRGDSAAYFCASSPPSGRNTGELFFGEGSRLTVL.

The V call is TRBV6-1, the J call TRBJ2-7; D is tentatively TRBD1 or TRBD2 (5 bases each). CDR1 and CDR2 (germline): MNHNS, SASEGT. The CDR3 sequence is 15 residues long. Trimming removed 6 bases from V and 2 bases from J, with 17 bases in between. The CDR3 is CASRFYRDGPYEQYF. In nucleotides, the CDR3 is TGTGCCAGCAGATTCTACCGGGACGGACCCTACGAGCAGTACTTC.

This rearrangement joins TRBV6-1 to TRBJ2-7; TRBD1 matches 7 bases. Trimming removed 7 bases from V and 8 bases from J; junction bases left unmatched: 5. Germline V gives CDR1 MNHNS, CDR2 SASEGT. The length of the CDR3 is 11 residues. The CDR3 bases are TGTGCCAGCAATTTACAGGGGCAGCAGTACTTC. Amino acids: CASNLQGQQYF.

The CDR3 reads CASRQGFPGTSGRAGNIQYF. DNA of the CDR3: TGCGCCAGCAGACAGGGGTTCCCCGGGACTAGCGGGAGGGCCGGGAACATTCAGTACTTC. J is TRBJ2-4 and V is TRBV5-1, with 16 bases that match TRBD2. CDR3 length equals 20 residues. V was pared by 5 bases and J by 7 bases, with 18 bases of the junction left unmatched. Germline V CDR1 and CDR2: SGHRS, YFSETQ.

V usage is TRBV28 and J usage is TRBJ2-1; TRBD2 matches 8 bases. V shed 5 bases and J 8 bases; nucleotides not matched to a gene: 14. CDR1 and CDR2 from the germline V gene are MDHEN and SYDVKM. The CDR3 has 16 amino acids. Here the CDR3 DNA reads TGTGCCAGCAGTGTTAAAAAGCGGGAGCCAGCGGATGAGCAGTTCTTC. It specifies CASSVKKREPADEQFF.

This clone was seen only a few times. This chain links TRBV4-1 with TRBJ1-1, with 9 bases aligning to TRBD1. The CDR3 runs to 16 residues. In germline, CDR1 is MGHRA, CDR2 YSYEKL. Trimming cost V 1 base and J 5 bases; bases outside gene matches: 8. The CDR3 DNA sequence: TGCGCCAGCAGCCAAGGACAGGGGGGCGTACTTACTGAAGCTTTCTTT. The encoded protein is CASSQGQGGVLTEAFF.

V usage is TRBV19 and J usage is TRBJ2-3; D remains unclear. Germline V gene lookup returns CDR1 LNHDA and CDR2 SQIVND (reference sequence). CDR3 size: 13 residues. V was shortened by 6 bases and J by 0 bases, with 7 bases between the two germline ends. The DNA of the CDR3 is TGTGCCAGTAGAGCAACGAGCACAGATACGCAGTATTTT. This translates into CASRATSTDTQYF.

The CDR3 bases are TGTGCCAGCAACCTAGCGGGAACCTACAATGAGCAGTTCTTC. This encodes CASNLAGTYNEQFF. This chain joins TRBV7-2 and TRBJ2-1; 9 bases are shared with TRBD2. The germline gives CDR1 SGHTA, CDR2 FQGNSA. Trimming took 7 bases from V and 2 from J; bases not matched to a gene: 3. CDR3 length equals 14 residues.

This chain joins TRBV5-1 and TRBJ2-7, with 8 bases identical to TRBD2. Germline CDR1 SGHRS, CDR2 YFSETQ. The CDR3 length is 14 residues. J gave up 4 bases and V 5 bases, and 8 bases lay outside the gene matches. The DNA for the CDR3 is TGCGCCAGCAGTCCGGGACTAGGTACATACGAGCAGTACTTC. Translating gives CASSPGLGTYEQYF.

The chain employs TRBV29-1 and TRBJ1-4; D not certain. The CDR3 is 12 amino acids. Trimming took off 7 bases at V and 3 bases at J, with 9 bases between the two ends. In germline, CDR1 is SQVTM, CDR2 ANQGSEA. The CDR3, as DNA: TGCAGCGGCGGGTTTGCTAATGAAAAACTGTTTTTT. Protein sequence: CSGGFANEKLFF. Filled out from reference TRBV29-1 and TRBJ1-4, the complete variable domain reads SAVISQKPSRDICQRGTSLTIQCQVDSQVTMMFWYRQQPGQSLTLIATANQGSEATYESGFVIDKFPISRPNLTFSTLTVSNMSPEDSSIYLCSGGFANEKLFFGSGTQLSVL.

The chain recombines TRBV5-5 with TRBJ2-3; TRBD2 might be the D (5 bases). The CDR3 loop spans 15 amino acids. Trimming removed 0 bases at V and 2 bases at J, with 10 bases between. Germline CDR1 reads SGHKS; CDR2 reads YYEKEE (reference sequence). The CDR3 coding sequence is TGTGCCAGCAGCTTGGTGGAGCGGTCCACAGATACGCAGTATTTT. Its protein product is CASSLVERSTDTQYF.

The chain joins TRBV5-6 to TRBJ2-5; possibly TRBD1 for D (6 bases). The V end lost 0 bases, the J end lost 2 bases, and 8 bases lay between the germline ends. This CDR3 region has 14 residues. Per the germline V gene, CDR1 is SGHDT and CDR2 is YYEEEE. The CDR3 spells CASSLVRGQETQYF. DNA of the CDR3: TGTGCCAGCAGCTTGGTCAGGGGACAAGAGACCCAGTACTTC.

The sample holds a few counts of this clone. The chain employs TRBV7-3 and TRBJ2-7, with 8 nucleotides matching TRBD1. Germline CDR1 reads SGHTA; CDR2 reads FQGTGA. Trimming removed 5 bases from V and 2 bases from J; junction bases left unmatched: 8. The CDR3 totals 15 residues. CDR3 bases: TGTGCCAGCAGCGCCGGACAGGGATTCCCCTACGAGCAGTACTTC. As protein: CASSAGQGFPYEQYF.

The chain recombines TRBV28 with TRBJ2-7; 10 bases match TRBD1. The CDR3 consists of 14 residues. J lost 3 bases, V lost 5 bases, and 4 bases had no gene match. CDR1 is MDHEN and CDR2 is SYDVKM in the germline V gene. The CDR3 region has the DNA TGTGCCAGCAGTCTCCGGGACAGGGGCTACGAGCAGTACTTC. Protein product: CASSLRDRGYEQYF.